The 17 T cell receptor beta chains below all came from one sample that was sequenced in a study of blood T cells in healthy people across ages. For the second PCR, which ran for about 7 to 11 cycles, a sample-barcoded 5' primer and a J-beta primer mix were used. TCRdb reanalysed the 5' RACE reads using MiXCR and keeps one entry per CDR3 protein. This sample yields hundreds of thousands of distinct CDR3 sequences, of which around 48% are seen a single time; around an eighth belongs to the top ten. The specimen sequenced was blood. These receptors were collected from a man younger than 40 in good health.

V usage is TRBV28 and J usage is TRBJ1-2; TRBD1 is a possible D gene (5 bases). Deletions cut 5 bases from V and 7 bases from J, with 20 bases between. CDR1 and CDR2 (germline): MDHEN, SYDVKM. This CDR3 region has 15 residues. The CDR3 DNA follows: TGTGCCAGCAGTCCCGGTTTGGGGCGGCTGGCTGGCTACACCTTC. Translation gives CASSPGLGRLAGYTF.

The rearrangement uses TRBV5-1 and TRBJ2-5, with TRBD2 as a possible D gene (6 bases). Looked up from germline, CDR1 is SGHRS and CDR2 is YFSETQ. CDR3 size: 13 residues. The V end lost 4 bases, the J end lost 5 bases, and 12 bases lay between the germline ends. Here the CDR3 DNA reads TGCGCCAGCAGCGGGGTGGAGGGGGAGACCCAGTACTTC. It translates to CASSGVEGETQYF.

The rearrangement links TRBV10-3 to TRBJ1-2; 9 bases map to TRBD1. Germline values: CDR1 ENHRY, CDR2 SYGVKD. Germline trimming cut 6 bases from V and 2 bases from J; bases unmatched to any gene: 4. The CDR3 runs 14 residues. The CDR3 DNA sequence: TGTGCCATCAGGGATGGACAGGGGAACTATGGCTACACCTTC. The encoded protein is CAIRDGQGNYGYTF.

This clonotype was seen ten or more times. The rearrangement uses TRBV21-1 and TRBJ2-1. TRBV21-1 has pseudogene status. The CDR3 has 16 amino acids. The CDR3 coding sequence is TGTGCCAGCAGCAAACTGCGCAACGTGAAATCCCATGAGCAGTTCTTC. Its translation is CASSKLRNVKSHEQFF.

This clonotype was observed a handful of times. The chain recombines TRBV4-2 with TRBJ1-4; D not certain. CDR1 is LGHNA, CDR2 YNFKEQ, per germline. The CDR3 covers 14 residues. Between the trimmed V and J ends, which lost 1 base and 5 bases, there was a span of 8 bases. For the CDR3, the DNA is TGTGCCAGCAGCCAAGCCGAATGGAATGAAAAACTGTTTTTT. Translated, it gives CASSQAEWNEKLFF.

This clonotype was seen only a few times. This chain links TRBV20-1 with TRBJ2-1; 8 bases line up with TRBD1. The CDR3 is 14 amino acids. CDR1 is DFQATT, CDR2 SNEGSKA, per germline (reference sequence). With 6 bases clipped from V and 3 bases from J, the junction kept 7 bases outside the gene matches. CDR3 sequence: CSASRQGRYNEQFF. The CDR3 nucleotides are TGCAGTGCCTCTCGACAGGGGCGCTACAATGAGCAGTTCTTC.

The chain employs TRBV29-1 and TRBJ2-1; 7 bases fit TRBD1. CDR1 and CDR2 from the germline V gene are SQVTM and ANQGSEA. The CDR3 has 13 residues. V was clipped by 4 bases and J by 10 bases; unmatched bases: 10. The CDR3: CSVVNRGSYEQFF. The CDR3 coding sequence is TGCAGCGTTGTTAACAGGGGCTCCTACGAGCAGTTCTTC.

The V gene is TRBV12-3 or TRBV12-4, the J gene TRBJ2-3; TRBD2 matches 8 bases. The J segment lost 5 bases and the V segment lost 4 bases, leaving 8 bases of the junction unmatched. This CDR3 comprises 15 residues. CDR3 protein: CASSYERGRGDTQYF. Written as DNA, the CDR3 is TGTGCCAGCAGTTACGAGCGGGGGCGCGGAGATACGCAGTATTTT.

The table lists this clonotype with a few counts. This chain joins TRBV7-3 and TRBJ2-3; TRBD2 might be the D (5 bases). The CDR3 has 14 amino acids. The V gene's germline CDR1 is SGHTA and CDR2 FQGTGA. V dropped 3 bases and J dropped 4 bases, with 11 bases sitting between them. The CDR3 bases are TGTGCCAGCAGCTTGAACCTCGGGGCAGATACGCAGTATTTT. Translating it yields CASSLNLGADTQYF.

This clonotype was seen only a few times. The genes are TRBV29-1 and TRBJ1-6, with 7 bases matching TRBD1. Trimming removed 1 base from V and 7 bases from J; junction bases left unmatched: 7. Germline V gene sequence: CDR1 SQVTM, CDR2 ANQGSEA. The CDR3 sequence is 15 residues long. CDR3 DNA: TGCAGCGTTGAAGTCCGAGACAGGGTAAATTCACCCCTCCACTTT. Amino acids: CSVEVRDRVNSPLHF.

This clonotype counts as medium-sized. V and J are TRBV20-1 and TRBJ2-3; tentatively, D is TRBD1 or TRBD2 (6 bases each). CDR1 DFQATT and CDR2 SNEGSKA come from the germline V gene (reference sequence). CDR3 size: 14 residues. V lost 6 bases and J lost 1, with 14 bases in between. The chain's CDR3 is CSAGGGTRTDTQYF. The CDR3 bases are TGCAGTGCCGGGGGCGGGACCCGCACAGATACGCAGTATTTT.

The J gene is TRBJ2-5, the V gene TRBV2, with D perhaps assigned TRBD1 or TRBD2 (5 bases each). This CDR3 region has 15 residues. The V end lost 6 bases, the J end lost 1 base, and 15 bases lay between the germline ends. CDR1 and CDR2 from the germline V gene are SNHLY and FYNNEI. CDR3 sequence (DNA): TGTGCCAGCAGACCCATAAGGGACCCCCAAGAGACCCAGTACTTC. Its translation: CASRPIRDPQETQYF.

CDR3 loop: CASSFRDRGSYGYTF. CDR3 coding DNA: TGTGCCAGCAGCTTCCGGGACAGGGGTTCGTATGGCTACACCTTC. The chain links TRBV5-6 to TRBJ1-2; 10 bases match TRBD1. This CDR3 is 15 amino acids long. The germline V gene has CDR1 SGHDT and CDR2 YYEEEE. Germline trimming cut 2 bases from V and 5 bases from J; bases unmatched to any gene: 6. The variable domain in full, with the rest retrieved from reference TRBV5-6 and TRBJ1-2, is DAGVTQSPTHLIKTRGQQVTLRCSPKSGHDTVSWYQQALGQGPQFIFQYYEEEERQRGNFPDRFSGHQFPNYSSELNVNALLLGDSALYLCASSFRDRGSYGYTFGSGTRLTVV.

This clonotype was recorded a few times. The chain uses TRBV3-1 and TRBJ2-7; 7 bases fit TRBD1. The CDR3 length is 13 residues. V was pared by 2 bases and J by 2 bases, with 0 bases of the junction left unmatched. Per the germline V gene, CDR1 is LGHDT and CDR2 is YNNKEL (reference sequence). Here the CDR3 reads CASSQTGAYEQYF. The DNA for the CDR3 is TGTGCCAGCAGCCAAACAGGGGCCTACGAGCAGTACTTC.

V usage is TRBV20-1 and J usage is TRBJ2-1; 9 positions match TRBD2. Per germline, CDR1 DFQATT and CDR2 SNEGSKA (reference sequence). With V trimmed by 4 bases and J by 5 bases, 6 bases remained unmatched. The CDR3 consists of 14 residues. CDR3 residues: CSAKAGGPNNEQFF. The DNA for the CDR3 is TGCAGTGCTAAAGCGGGGGGCCCGAACAATGAGCAGTTCTTC.

This clonotype was seen a handful of times. This sequence joins TRBV4-1 and TRBJ2-7; the D is unclear. This CDR3 comprises 15 residues. V was pared by 1 base and J by 1 base, with 11 bases between. The germline V gene has CDR1 MGHRA and CDR2 YSYEKL. The CDR3 DNA reads TGCGCCAGCAGCCAAGCCCAGTTACCTTCCTACGAGCAGTACTTC. Protein: CASSQAQLPSYEQYF.

A word on this clonotype: It may be a read error: a sequence one base away is much more abundant. The chain links TRBV6-4 to TRBJ2-1, with D possibly called TRBD1 or TRBD2 (5 bases each). The germline gives CDR1 MRHNA, CDR2 SNTAGT. The V end lost 7 bases, the J end lost 6 bases, and 16 bases lay between the germline ends. CDR3 length: 14 residues. The CDR3, as DNA: TGTGCCAGCACGTCCGACGGGGCTAGCAATGAGCAGTTCTTC. Translating gives CASTSDGASNEQFF.